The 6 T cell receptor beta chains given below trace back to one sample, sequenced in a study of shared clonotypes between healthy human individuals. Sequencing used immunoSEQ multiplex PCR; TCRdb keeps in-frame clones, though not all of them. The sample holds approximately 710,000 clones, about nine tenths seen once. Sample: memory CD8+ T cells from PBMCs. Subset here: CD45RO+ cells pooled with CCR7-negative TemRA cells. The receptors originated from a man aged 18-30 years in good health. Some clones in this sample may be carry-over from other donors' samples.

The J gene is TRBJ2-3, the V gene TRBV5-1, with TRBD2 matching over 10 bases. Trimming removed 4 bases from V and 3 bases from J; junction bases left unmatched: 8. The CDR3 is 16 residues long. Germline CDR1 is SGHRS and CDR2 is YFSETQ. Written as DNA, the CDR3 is TGCGCCAGCAGCCCGGCGGCTAGCGGGAGAACAGATACGCAGTATTTT. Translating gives CASSPAASGRTDTQYF.

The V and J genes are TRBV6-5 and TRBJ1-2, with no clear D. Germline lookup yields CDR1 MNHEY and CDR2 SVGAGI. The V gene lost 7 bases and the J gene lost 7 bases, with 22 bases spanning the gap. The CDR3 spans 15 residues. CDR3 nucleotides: TGTGCCAGCACCCTCACTCGCGGCGGCGGCCGTGGCTACACCTTC. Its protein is CASTLTRGGGRGYTF.

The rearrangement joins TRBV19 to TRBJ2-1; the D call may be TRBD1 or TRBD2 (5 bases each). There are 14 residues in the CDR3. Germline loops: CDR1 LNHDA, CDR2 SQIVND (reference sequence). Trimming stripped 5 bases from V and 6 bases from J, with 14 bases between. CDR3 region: CASSADGGGNEQFF. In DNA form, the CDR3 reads TGTGCCAGTAGTGCGGATGGGGGTGGCAATGAGCAGTTCTTC.

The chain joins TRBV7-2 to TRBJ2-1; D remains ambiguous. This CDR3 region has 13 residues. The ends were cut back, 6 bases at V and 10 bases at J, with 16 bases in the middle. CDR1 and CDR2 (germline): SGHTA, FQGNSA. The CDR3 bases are TGTGCCAGCAGAATACAGAGTAGGCGAGAGCAGTTCTTC. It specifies CASRIQSRREQFF.

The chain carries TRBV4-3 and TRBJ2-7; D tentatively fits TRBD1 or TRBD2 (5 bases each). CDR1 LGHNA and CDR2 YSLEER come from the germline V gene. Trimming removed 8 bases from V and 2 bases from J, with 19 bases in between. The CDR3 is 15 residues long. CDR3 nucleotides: TGCGCCAGCGCAACCGGGACGATTCATCCCTACGAGCAGTACTTC. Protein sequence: CASATGTIHPYEQYF.

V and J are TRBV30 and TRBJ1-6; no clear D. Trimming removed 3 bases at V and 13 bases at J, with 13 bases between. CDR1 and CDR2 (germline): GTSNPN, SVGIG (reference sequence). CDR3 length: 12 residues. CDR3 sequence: CAWRGLGSPLHF. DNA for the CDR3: TGTGCCTGGAGAGGGCTCGGGTCGCCCCTCCACTTT.